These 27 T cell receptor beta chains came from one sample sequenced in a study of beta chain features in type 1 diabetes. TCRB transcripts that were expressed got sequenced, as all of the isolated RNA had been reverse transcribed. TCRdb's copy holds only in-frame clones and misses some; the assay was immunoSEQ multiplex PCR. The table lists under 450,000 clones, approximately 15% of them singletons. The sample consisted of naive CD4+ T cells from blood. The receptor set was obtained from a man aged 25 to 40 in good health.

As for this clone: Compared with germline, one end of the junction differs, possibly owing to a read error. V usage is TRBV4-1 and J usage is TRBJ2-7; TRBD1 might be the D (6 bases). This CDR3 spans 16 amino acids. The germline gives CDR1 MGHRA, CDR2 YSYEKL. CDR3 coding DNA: TGCGCCAGCAGCCATCCTCATGGGAAGGTTGTCGGGACAACCTCCTTC. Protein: CASSHPHGKVVGTTSF.

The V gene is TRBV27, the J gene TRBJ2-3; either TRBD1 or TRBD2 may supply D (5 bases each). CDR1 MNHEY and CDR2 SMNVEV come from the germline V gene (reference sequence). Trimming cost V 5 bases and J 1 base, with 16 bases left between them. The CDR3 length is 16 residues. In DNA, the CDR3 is TGTGCCAGCAGTCTCATAGGCCAGGGAGGCACAGATACGCAGTATTTT. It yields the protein CASSLIGQGGTDTQYF.

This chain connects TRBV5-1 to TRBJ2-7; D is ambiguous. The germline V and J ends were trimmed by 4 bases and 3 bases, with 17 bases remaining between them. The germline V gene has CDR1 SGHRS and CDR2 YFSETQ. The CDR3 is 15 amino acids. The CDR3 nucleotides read TGCGCCAGCAGCAATGGCTCGCGACCTTACTACGAGCAGTACGTC. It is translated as CASSNGSRPYYEQYV.

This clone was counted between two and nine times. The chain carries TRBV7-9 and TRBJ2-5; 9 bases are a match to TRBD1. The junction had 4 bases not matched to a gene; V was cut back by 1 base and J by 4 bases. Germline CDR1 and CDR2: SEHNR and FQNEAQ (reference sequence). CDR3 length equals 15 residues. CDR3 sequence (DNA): TGTGCCAGCAGCTTAGGGGACAGGGAGCGAGAGACCCAGTACTTC. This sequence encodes CASSLGDRERETQYF.

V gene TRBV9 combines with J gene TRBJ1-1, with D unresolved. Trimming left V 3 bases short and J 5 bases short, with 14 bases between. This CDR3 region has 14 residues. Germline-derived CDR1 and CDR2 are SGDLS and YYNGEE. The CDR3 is CASSARVRQTEAFF. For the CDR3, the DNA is TGTGCCAGCAGCGCCCGGGTGAGGCAAACTGAAGCTTTCTTT.

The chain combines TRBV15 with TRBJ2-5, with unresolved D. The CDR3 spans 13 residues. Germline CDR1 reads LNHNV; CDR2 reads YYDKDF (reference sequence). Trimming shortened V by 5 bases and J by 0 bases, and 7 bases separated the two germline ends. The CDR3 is CATSPKYQETQYF. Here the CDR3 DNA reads TGTGCCACCAGCCCAAAATACCAAGAGACCCAGTACTTC. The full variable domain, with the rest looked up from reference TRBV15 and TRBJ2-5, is DAMVIQNPRYQVTQFGKPVTLSCSQTLNHNVMYWYQQKSSQAPKLLFHYYDKDFNNEADTPDNFQSRRPNTSFCFLDIRSPGLGDTAMYLCATSPKYQETQYFGPGTRLLVL.

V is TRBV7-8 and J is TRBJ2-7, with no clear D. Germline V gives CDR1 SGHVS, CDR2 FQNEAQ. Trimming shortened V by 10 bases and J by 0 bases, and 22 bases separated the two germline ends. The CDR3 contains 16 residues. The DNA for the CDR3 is TGTGCCACCACGCGCCAGTCCAGACTGAGCTCCTACGAGCAGTACTTC. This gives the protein CATTRQSRLSSYEQYF.

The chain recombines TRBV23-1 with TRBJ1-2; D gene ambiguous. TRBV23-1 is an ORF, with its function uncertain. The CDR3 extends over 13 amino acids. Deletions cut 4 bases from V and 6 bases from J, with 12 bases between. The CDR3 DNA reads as TGCGCCAGCAGTCGTCTCTATATGGATGGCTACACCTTC. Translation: CASSRLYMDGYTF.

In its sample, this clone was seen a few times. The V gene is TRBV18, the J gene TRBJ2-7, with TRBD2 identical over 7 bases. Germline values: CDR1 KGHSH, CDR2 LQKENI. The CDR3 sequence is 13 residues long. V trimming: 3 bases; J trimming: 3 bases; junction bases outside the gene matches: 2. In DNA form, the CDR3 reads TGTGCCAGCTCACCCTCGGGGGGCTACGAGCAGTACGTC. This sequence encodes CASSPSGGYEQYV.

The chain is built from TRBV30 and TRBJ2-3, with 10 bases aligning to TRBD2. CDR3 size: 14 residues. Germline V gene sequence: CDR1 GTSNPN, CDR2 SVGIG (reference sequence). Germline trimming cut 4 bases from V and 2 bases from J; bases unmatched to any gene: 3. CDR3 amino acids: CAWTSGSLTDTQYF. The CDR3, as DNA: TGTGCCTGGACTAGCGGGAGTCTCACAGATACGCAGTATTTT.

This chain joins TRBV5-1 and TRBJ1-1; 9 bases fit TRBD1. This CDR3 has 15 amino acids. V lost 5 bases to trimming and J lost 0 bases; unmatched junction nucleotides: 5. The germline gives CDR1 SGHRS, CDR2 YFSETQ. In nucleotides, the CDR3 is TGCGCCAGCAGTTGGGACAGGGAGATGAACACTGAAGCTTTCTTT. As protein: CASSWDREMNTEAFF.

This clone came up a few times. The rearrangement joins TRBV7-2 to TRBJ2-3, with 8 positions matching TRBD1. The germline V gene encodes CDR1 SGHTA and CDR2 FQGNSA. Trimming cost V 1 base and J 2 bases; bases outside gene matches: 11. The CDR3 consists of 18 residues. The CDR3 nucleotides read TGTGCCAGCAGCTTAGGCAGGGGGCAAGGGATTTACACAGATACGCAGTATTTT. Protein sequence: CASSLGRGQGIYTDTQYF.

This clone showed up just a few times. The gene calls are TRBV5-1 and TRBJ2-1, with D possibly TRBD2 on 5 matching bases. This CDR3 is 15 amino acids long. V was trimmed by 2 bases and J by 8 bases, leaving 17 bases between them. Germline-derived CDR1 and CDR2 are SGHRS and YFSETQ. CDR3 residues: CASSFSLRPGYEQFF. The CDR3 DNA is TGCGCCAGCAGCTTTTCCCTCCGGCCGGGGTATGAGCAGTTCTTC.

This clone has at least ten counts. CDR3 DNA sequence: TGTGCCAGCAGTTCAGTGGAGACCCAGTACTTC. This codes for CASSSVETQYF. The J gene is TRBJ2-5, the V gene TRBV25-1; D remains unclear. The germline V and J ends were trimmed by 5 bases and 5 bases, with 6 bases remaining between them. The CDR3 totals 11 residues. Germline V gene data show CDR1 as MGHDK and CDR2 as SYGVNS.

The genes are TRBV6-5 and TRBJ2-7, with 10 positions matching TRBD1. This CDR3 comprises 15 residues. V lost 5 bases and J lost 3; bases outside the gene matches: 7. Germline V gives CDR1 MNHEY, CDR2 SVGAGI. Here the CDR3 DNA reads TGTGCCAGCAGTCAGACCGGGACAGGGGTCTACGAGCAGTACGTC. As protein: CASSQTGTGVYEQYV.

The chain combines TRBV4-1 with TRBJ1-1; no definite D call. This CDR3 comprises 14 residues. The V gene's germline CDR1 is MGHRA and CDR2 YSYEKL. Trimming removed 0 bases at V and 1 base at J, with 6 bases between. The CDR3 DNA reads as TGCGCCAGCAGCCAAGATCTGAAGAACACTGAAGCTTTCTTT. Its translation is CASSQDLKNTEAFF.

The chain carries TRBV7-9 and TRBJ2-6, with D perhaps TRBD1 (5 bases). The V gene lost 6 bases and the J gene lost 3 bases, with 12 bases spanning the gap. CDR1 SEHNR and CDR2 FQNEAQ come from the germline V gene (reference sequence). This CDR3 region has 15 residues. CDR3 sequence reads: CASSPNRGGANVLTF. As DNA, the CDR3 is TGTGCCAGCAGTCCCAATAGGGGTGGGGCCAACGTCCTGACTTTC.

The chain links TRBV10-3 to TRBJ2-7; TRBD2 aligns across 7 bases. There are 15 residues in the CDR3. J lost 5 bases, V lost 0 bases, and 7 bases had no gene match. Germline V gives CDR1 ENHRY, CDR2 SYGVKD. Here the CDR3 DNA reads TGTGCCATCAGTGAGTCTGGGAGGGAATCCCACGAGCAGTACGTC. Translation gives CAISESGRESHEQYV.

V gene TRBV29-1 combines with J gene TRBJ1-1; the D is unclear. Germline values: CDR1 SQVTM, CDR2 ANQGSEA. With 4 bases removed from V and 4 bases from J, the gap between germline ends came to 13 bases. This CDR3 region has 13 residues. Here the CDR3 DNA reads TGCAGCGTTGGGCTCTCGGGTAGCACTGAAGCTTTCTTT. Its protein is CSVGLSGSTEAFF. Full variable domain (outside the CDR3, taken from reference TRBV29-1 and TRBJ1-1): SAVISQKPSRDICQRGTSLTIQCQVDSQVTMMFWYRQQPGQSLTLIATANQGSEATYESGFVIDKFPISRPNLTFSTLTVSNMSPEDSSIYLCSVGLSGSTEAFFGQGTRLTVV.

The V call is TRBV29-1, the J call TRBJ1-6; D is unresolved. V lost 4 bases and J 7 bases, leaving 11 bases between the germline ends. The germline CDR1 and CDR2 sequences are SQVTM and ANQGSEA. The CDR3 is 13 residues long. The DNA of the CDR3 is TGCAGCGTTGGGGAGGGAGCGAATTCACCCCTCCACTTT. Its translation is CSVGEGANSPLHF.

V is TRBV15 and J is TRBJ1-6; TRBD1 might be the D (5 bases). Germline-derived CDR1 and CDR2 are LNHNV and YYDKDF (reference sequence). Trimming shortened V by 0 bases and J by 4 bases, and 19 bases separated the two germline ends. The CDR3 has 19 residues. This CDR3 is CATSRDHGAVVGYNSPLHF. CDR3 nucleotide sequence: TGTGCCACCAGCAGAGATCACGGGGCGGTGGTGGGTTATAATTCACCCCTCCACTTT.

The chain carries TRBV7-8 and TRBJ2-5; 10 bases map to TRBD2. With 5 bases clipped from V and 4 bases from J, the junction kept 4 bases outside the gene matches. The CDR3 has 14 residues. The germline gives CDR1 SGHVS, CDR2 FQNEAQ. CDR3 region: CASSVLAGVETQYF. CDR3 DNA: TGTGCCAGCAGCGTCCTAGCGGGAGTAGAGACCCAGTACTTC.

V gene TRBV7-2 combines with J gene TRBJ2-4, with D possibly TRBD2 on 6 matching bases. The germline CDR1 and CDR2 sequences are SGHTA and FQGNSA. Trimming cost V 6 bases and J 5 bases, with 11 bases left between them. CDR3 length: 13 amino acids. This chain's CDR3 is CASRNPGENIQYF. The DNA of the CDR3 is TGTGCCAGCAGGAACCCGGGAGAAAACATTCAGTACTTC.

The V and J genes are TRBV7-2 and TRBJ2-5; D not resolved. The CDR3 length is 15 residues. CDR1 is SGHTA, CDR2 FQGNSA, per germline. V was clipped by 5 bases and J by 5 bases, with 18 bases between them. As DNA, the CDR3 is TGTGCCAGCAGCCCAACTGACTGGGATAGGGAGACCCAGTACTTC. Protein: CASSPTDWDRETQYF.

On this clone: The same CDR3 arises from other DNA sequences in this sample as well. For the CDR3, the DNA is TGTGCCTGGAGTGTACGTAGGGCGGGGGCCAACGTCCTGACTTTC. Its translation: CAWSVRRAGANVLTF. The chain has TRBV30 and TRBJ2-6; D is unclear. V lost 0 bases and J 4 bases, leaving 10 bases between the germline ends. The germline CDR1 and CDR2 sequences are GTSNPN and SVGIG (reference sequence). The CDR3 is made up of 15 amino acids.

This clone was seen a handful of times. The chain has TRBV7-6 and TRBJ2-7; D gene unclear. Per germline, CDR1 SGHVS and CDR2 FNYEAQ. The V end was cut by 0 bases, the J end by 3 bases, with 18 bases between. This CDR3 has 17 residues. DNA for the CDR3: TGTGCCAGCAGCTTAGCAGTGGGCCAAGGTTCCGGCTACGAGCAGTACGTC. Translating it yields CASSLAVGQGSGYEQYV.

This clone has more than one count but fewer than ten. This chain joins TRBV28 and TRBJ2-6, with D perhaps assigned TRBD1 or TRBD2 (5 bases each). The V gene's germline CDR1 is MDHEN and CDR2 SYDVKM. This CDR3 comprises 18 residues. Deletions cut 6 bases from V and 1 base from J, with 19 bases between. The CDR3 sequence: CASRPPGAHPSGANVLTF. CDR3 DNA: TGTGCCAGCAGGCCCCCCGGGGCCCACCCTTCTGGGGCCAACGTCCTGACTTTC.